The rows below give T cell receptor beta chains drawn from one sample of a study of T-cell reconstitution after alpha-beta-depleted transplantation in children. MiXCR was run by TCRdb on the PCR reads, yielding one entry per CDR3 protein. The sample carries about 260,000 distinct CDR3 sequences, roughly 7.7% recorded once. The source material was PBMCs, mostly from graft donor cells, sampled 180 days after TCRalphabeta/CD19-depleted stem cell transplant. These receptors originate from a male patient younger than 18 who had a stem cell transplant for acute lymphoblastic leukemia, so the T cells may come from the graft donor. CDR3s include the opening cysteine and the closing phenylalanine or tryptophan. D genes are given only for firm matches. Size is omitted from some rows. Given values are once, few, many or a class for expanded clones.

>medium-sized|TRBD1|TRBV29-1|TRBJ2-1
CSVGQGAYNEQFF
TGCAGCGTTGGACAGGGGGCCTACAATGAGCAGTTCTTC
>many|TRBD2|TRBV5-1|TRBJ2-1
CASSSGTSGHNEQFF
TGCGCCAGCAGCTCCGGGACTAGCGGCCACAATGAGCAGTTCTTC
>many|TRBD1|TRBV5-1|TRBJ1-2
CASSFWATGANYGYTF
TGCGCCAGCAGCTTTTGGGCGACAGGGGCTAACTATGGCTACACCTTC
>many|.|TRBV12-3/TRBV12-4|TRBJ2-7
CASSHWTGEQYF
TGTGCCAGCAGCCACTGGACCGGCGAGCAGTACTTC
>many|TRBD1|TRBV7-7|TRBJ2-5
CALQQAGGAETQYF
TGTGCCCTACAACAGGCAGGGGGCGCGGAGACCCAGTACTTC
>many|.|TRBV7-9|TRBJ2-3
CASSLGQKGTDTQYF
TGTGCCAGCAGCCTAGGACAGAAGGGCACAGATACGCAGTATTTT
>many|.|TRBV6-4|TRBJ2-2
CASSEVYGRDTGELFF
TGTGCCAGCAGTGAAGTATACGGGAGAGACACCGGGGAGCTGTTTTTT
>many|TRBD2|TRBV2|TRBJ2-5
CATSTSGGATQYF
TGTGCCACTTCGACTAGCGGGGGGGCGACCCAGTACTTC
>many|.|TRBV12-5|TRBJ2-1
CASGLPVPMDFDEQFF
TGTGCTAGTGGTTTGCCCGTGCCTATGGATTTCGATGAGCAGTTCTTC
>many|.|TRBV27|TRBJ2-7
CASRRQGYYEQYF
TGTGCCAGCCGCAGGCAGGGGTACTACGAGCAGTACTTC
>few|TRBD2|TRBV4-1|TRBJ2-7
CASSHSGTRAYEQYF
TGCGCCAGCAGCCATTCCGGGACTAGGGCCTACGAGCAGTACTTC
>many|.|TRBV28|TRBJ2-3
CASSPPGSKNTQYF
TGTGCCAGCAGTCCCCCGGGGTCTAAGAATACGCAGTATTTT
>.|.|TRBV5-6|TRBJ2-2
CASGPPLTGELFF
TGTGCCAGCGGCCCCCCGCTCACCGGGGAGCTGTTTTTT
>many|.|TRBV9|TRBJ2-4
CASSPGARDIQYF
TGTGCCAGCAGCCCCGGGGCCCGGGACATTCAGTACTTC
>many|TRBD1|TRBV6-1|TRBJ2-7
CAANRGKTYEQYF
TGTGCCGCCAACAGGGGGAAGACCTACGAGCAGTACTTC
>many|TRBD2|TRBV7-2|TRBJ2-4
CASSRSSGAGNIQYF
TGTGCCAGCAGCCGATCCTCCGGAGCGGGGAACATTCAGTACTTC
>many|.|TRBV5-1|TRBJ1-3
CASSFTMTDSGNTIYF
TGCGCCAGCAGCTTCACCATGACCGACTCTGGAAACACCATATATTTT
>many|.|TRBV28|TRBJ2-5
CASTPRPSKETQYF
TGTGCCAGCACCCCCCGACCCAGTAAAGAGACCCAGTACTTC
>many|TRBD2|TRBV29-1|TRBJ2-3
CSVEGTSGKPWIDTQYF
TGCAGCGTTGAAGGGACTAGCGGGAAGCCTTGGATAGATACGCAGTATTTT
>few|.|TRBV6-1|TRBJ2-3
CASSEGSFSTDTQYF
TGTGCCAGCAGTGAAGGGTCATTTAGCACAGATACGCAGTATTTT
>many|TRBD1|TRBV12-3/TRBV12-4|TRBJ1-4
CASSSGTGEKKLFF
TGTGCCAGCAGTTCCGGGACAGGGGAAAAAAAACTGTTTTTT
>few|.|TRBV28|TRBJ1-1
CASSLRREGTEAFF
TGTGCCAGCAGTTTGCGCCGAGAGGGGACTGAAGCTTTCTTT
>many|.|TRBV6-2/TRBV6-3|TRBJ2-1
CASSFHVEGKNYNEQFF
TGTGCCAGCAGCTTCCATGTCGAGGGGAAAAACTACAATGAGCAGTTCTTC
>many|.|TRBV5-1|TRBJ1-5
CASSLDGAPGPQHF
TGCGCCAGCAGCTTGGACGGGGCCCCGGGGCCCCAGCATTTT
>many|.|TRBV12-3/TRBV12-4|TRBJ1-5
CASRGRDNQPQHF
TGTGCCAGCAGAGGACGGGACAATCAGCCCCAGCATTTT
>many|TRBD1|TRBV5-5|TRBJ1-2
CASSPRQGWNYGYTF
TGTGCCAGCAGCCCGCGACAGGGGTGGAACTATGGCTACACCTTC
>.|TRBD2|TRBV19|TRBJ2-1
CASSTYSGRAGEQFF
TGTGCCAGTAGTACGTATAGCGGGAGGGCAGGGGAGCAGTTCTTC
>many|.|TRBV4-1|TRBJ2-7
CASSQDRGGSSYEQYF
TGCGCCAGCAGCCAAGATCGGGGTGGAAGCTCCTACGAGCAGTACTTC
>many|.|TRBV14|TRBJ2-1
CASSRLVQDNEQFF
TGTGCCAGCAGCCGTTTAGTCCAAGACAATGAGCAGTTCTTC
>many|.|TRBV14|TRBJ2-2
CASSQAGTGELFF
TGTGCCAGCAGCCAGGCAGGGACCGGGGAGCTGTTTTTT
>few|TRBD1|TRBV9|TRBJ1-5
CASSAGQDQPQHF
TGTGCCAGCAGCGCGGGACAGGATCAGCCCCAGCATTTT
>many|.|TRBV25-1|TRBJ2-3
CASNPGGATDTQYF
TGTGCCAGCAACCCCGGCGGGGCGACAGATACGCAGTATTTT
>many|.|TRBV11-2|TRBJ2-1
CASSPTIREVNEQFF
TGTGCCAGCAGCCCTACAATAAGGGAGGTCAATGAGCAGTTCTTC
>many|TRBD1|TRBV7-6|TRBJ1-2
CASSLTLGQGGYGYTF
TGTGCCAGCAGCTTAACCCTTGGACAGGGAGGCTATGGCTACACCTTC
>many|.|TRBV9|TRBJ1-5
CASSVEGGQPQHF
TGTGCCAGCAGCGTAGAGGGAGGTCAGCCCCAGCATTTT
>many|.|TRBV5-4|TRBJ2-5
CASSLGRPGETQYF
TGTGCCAGCAGCTTGGGCAGGCCGGGGGAGACCCAGTACTTC
>many|.|TRBV7-9|TRBJ2-7
CASSPLGSYEQYF
TGTGCCAGCAGCCCCCTGGGCTCCTACGAGCAGTACTTC
>many|TRBD1|TRBV12-3/TRBV12-4|TRBJ2-7
CASSQGQGATSYEQYF
TGTGCCAGCAGCCAAGGACAGGGGGCGACCTCCTACGAGCAGTACTTC
>many|.|TRBV9|TRBJ1-1
CASSVAENRMEAFF
TGTGCCAGCAGCGTAGCTGAGAACAGAATGGAAGCTTTCTTT
>many|.|TRBV11-2|TRBJ2-3
CASSFPSGTDTQYF
TGTGCCAGCAGCTTCCCTAGCGGCACAGATACGCAGTATTTT
>many|TRBD1|TRBV15|TRBJ2-5
CATSRGQAQETQYF
TGTGCCACCAGCAGGGGACAGGCCCAAGAGACCCAGTACTTC
>many|.|TRBV7-8|TRBJ2-3
CASSLVVLALTDTQYF
TGTGCCAGCAGCTTAGTCGTCCTAGCCCTCACAGATACGCAGTATTTT
>many|.|TRBV21-1|TRBJ2-2
CASSPPDRGRAGELFF
TGTGCCAGCAGCCCTCCGGACAGGGGGAGGGCCGGGGAGCTGTTTTTT
>many|TRBD1|TRBV20-1|TRBJ2-7
CSARNRGPLSYEQYF
TGCAGTGCTAGGAACAGGGGCCCTCTATCCTACGAGCAGTACTTC
>.|.|TRBV20-1|TRBJ1-5
CSAWDRNSNQPQHF
TGCAGTGCCTGGGACCGAAATAGCAATCAGCCCCAGCATTTT